This T cell receptor beta chain stems from a study of vaccination effects on CD4 cells after COVID-19. Study at large: Of the BNT162b2 and mRNA-1273 vaccines, participants received two doses of one or the other. PBMC cultures contained about 1.9 million cells per well, approximately 10 IU/ml IL-2 and 10 ug/ml peptides.

Study conclusions and caveats: Sampling in the study covered few convalescent patients and included no early post-infection timepoints.

Some clones are missing from TCRdb's copy, which holds only in-frame ones; the method was immunoSEQ multiplex PCR. The data contain about 74,000 clones, 70% to 80% of them seen just once; the ten biggest clones take up about 2%. With respect to this clone: The antigen remains undetermined.

It was after 10 days of culture that CD4+ T cells were isolated. Each culture had half its medium swapped for IL-2 medium on days 3 and 7. Germline-derived CDR1 and CDR2 are SNHLY and FYNNEI. Trimming took 6 bases from V and 7 from J, leaving 19 bases between them. The CDR3 runs to 15 residues. This chain joins TRBV2 and TRBJ2-1; a weak D match, TRBD2 (6 bases). The clonotype comes from a human donor who received a COVID-19 vaccine. The material sequenced was CD4+ T cells from PBMCs cultured without peptide, taken before COVID-19 vaccination. CDR3 in DNA: TGTGCCAGCAGGGGGGAAGGAGGGCGAATGAATGAGCAGTTCTTC. It is translated as CASRGEGGRMNEQFF.